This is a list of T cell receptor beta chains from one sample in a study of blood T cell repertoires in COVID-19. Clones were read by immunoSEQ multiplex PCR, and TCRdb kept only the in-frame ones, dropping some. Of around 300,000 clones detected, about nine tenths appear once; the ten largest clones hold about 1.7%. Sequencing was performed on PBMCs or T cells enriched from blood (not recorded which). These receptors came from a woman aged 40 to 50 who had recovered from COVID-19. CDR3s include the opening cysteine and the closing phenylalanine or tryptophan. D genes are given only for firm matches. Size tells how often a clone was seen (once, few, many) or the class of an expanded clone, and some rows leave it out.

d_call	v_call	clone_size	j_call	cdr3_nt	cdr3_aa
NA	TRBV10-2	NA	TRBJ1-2	TGCGCCAGCAGTGTCACAGGGAACTATGGCTACACCTTC	CASSVTGNYGYTF
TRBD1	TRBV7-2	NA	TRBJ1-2	TGTGCCAGCAGCTTCCGACAGGGTGAAAGTGGCTACACCTTC	CASSFRQGESGYTF
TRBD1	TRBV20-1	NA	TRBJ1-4	TGCAGTGCCAGTAGCCGGGACAGGGAGGCGTTCGGTGAAAAACTGTTTTTT	CSASSRDREAFGEKLFF
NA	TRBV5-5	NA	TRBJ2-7	TGTGCCAGCAGCTTGCGACATTCTTACGAGCAGTACTTC	CASSLRHSYEQYF
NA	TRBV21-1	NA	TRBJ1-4	TGTGCCAGCAGCAAAGATCCTAGAAGGGGGGGGCCGGGAAATGAAAAACTGTTTTTT	CASSKDPRRGGPGNEKLFF
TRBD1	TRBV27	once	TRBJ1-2	TGTGCCAGCAGTTCCGGACAGGGGAAGTCGGTAGGTGGCTACACCTTC	CASSSGQGKSVGGYTF
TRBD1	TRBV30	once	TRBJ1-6	TGTGCCTGGAGTGCGACAGGGAATTCACCCCTCCACTTT	CAWSATGNSPLHF
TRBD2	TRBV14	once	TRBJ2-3	TGTGCCAGCAGCCTTTGGGGACTAGGCCAAACAGATACGCAGTATTTT	CASSLWGLGQTDTQYF
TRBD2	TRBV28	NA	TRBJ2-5	TGTGCCAGCAGTTTCGGACTAGCGGGAGGGTTGAAAGAGACCCAGTACTTC	CASSFGLAGGLKETQYF
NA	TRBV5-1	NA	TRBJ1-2	TGCGCCAGCAGCTTGGAAGGGGTTGACGGCTACACCTTC	CASSLEGVDGYTF
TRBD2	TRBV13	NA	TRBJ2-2	TGTGCCAGCAGCTTAGATATTCTAGCGGGACGGACCGGGGAGCTGTTTTTT	CASSLDILAGRTGELFF
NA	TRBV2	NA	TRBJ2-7	TGTGCCAGCAGTGAAGGGGGTCTAGCTGGCTACGAGCAGTACTTC	CASSEGGLAGYEQYF
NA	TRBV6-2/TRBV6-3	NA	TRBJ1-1	TGTGCCAGCATCCCGCAGGCAGGGTGGAACACTGAAGCTTTCTTT	CASIPQAGWNTEAFF
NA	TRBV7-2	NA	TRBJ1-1	TGTGCCAGCAGCTCGTCGGGGGGGATCACTGAAGCTTTCTTT	CASSSSGGITEAFF
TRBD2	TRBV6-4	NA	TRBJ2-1	TGTGCCAGGGGACTATCGGGAGGCCCTAACAATGAGCAGTTCTTC	CARGLSGGPNNEQFF
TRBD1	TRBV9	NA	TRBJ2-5	TGTGCCAGCAGCAAGGAAGGGGGACAGGGACCCTGGGAGACCCAGTACTTC	CASSKEGGQGPWETQYF
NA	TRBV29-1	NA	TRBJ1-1	TGCAGCGTTCGGGATGGGGACACTGAAGCTTTCTTT	CSVRDGDTEAFF
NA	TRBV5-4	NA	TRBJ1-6	TGTGCCAGCAGCCCCGGGTTACCCGGTAATTCACCCCTCCACTTT	CASSPGLPGNSPLHF
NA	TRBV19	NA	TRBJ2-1	TGTGCCAGTAGTATTAGTTTCTACAATGAGCAGTTCTTC	CASSISFYNEQFF
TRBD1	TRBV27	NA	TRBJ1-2	TGTGCCAGCAGTTTTCGTTTTGGCAGGGGGGACACGCACTATGGCTACACCTTC	CASSFRFGRGDTHYGYTF
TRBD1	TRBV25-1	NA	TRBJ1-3	TGTGCCAGCAGTGAATTTGGGACAGAAGGAAACACCATATATTTT	CASSEFGTEGNTIYF
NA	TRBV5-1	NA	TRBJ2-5	TGCGCCAGCAGCCCCGAAGGGGGGACCCAGTACTTC	CASSPEGGTQYF
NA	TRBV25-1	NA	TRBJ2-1	TGTGCCACCCACGGAGCATCCTACAATGAGCAGTTCTTC	CATHGASYNEQFF
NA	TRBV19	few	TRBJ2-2	TGTGCCAGTCGGGGGTCGAACACCGGGGAGCTGTTTTTT	CASRGSNTGELFF
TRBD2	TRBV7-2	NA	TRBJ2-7	TGTGCCAGCAGCCGCCGAGGACTAGCGGGAGGTAGTTACGAGCAGTACTTC	CASSRRGLAGGSYEQYF
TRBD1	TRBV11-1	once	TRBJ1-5	TGTGCCAGCAGTTTTACAGGGGGTCAGCCCCAGCATTTT	CASSFTGGQPQHF
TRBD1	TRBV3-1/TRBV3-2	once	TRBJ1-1	TGTGCCAGCAGCCAACGGGACAGGGTAATGAACACTGAAGCTTTCTTT	CASSQRDRVMNTEAFF
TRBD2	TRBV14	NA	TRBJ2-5	TGTGCCAGCAGCGACGGACTAGCTGAGTACCAAGAGACCCAGTACTTC	CASSDGLAEYQETQYF
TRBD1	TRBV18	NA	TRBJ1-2	TGTGCCAGCTCACCAGGGACAGGGTACTATGGCTACACCTTC	CASSPGTGYYGYTF
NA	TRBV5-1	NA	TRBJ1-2	TGCGCCAGCAGCTTGGCAGGAGGACCGAACTATGGCTACACCTTC	CASSLAGGPNYGYTF
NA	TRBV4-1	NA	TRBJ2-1	TGCGCCAGCAGCCAAGTTAGCCGCTCCTACAATGAGCAGTTCTTC	CASSQVSRSYNEQFF
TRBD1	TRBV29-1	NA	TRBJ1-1	TGCAGCGTTACTGACAGGGCGGGGACTGAAGCTTTCTTT	CSVTDRAGTEAFF
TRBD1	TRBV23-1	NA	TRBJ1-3	TGCGCCAGCAGTCAACCGGGACAGGGCTCTGGAAACACCATATATTTT	CASSQPGQGSGNTIYF
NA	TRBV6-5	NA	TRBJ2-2	TGTGCCAGCAGTTACCTCGGACAGAACACCGGGGAGCTGTTTTTT	CASSYLGQNTGELFF
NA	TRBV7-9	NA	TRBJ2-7	TGTGCCAGCAGCCTGCCGGGATACGAGCAGTACTTC	CASSLPGYEQYF
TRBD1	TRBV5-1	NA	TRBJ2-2	TGCGCCAGCACAGGGGGCTTGAACACCGGGGAGCTGTTTTTT	CASTGGLNTGELFF
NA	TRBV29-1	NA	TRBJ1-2	TGCAGCGTTTACAGGGAGGGCTATGGCTACACCTTC	CSVYREGYGYTF
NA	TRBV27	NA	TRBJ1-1	TGTGCCAGCAGTTTTCCGACAGGTGGGACTGAAGCTTTCTTT	CASSFPTGGTEAFF
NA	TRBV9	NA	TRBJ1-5	TGTGCCAGCAGCCCCCTGGAGGAGGAACAGCCCCAGCATTTT	CASSPLEEEQPQHF
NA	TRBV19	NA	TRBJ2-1	TGTGCCAGTAGTATGAGGCGGTATACCCAATACAATGAGCAGTTCTTC	CASSMRRYTQYNEQFF
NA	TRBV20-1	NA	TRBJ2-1	TGCAGTGCTAGTAATGGGGACTCCTTTTACTACCACAATGAGCAGTTCTTC	CSASNGDSFYYHNEQFF
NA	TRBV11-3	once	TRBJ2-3	TGTGCCAGCAGCTTAAGGGCTAGCGTGGCAGATACGCAGTATTTT	CASSLRASVADTQYF
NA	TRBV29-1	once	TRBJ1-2	TGCAGCGTTGATGGGGAGGGGCGGACGTATGGCTACACCTTC	CSVDGEGRTYGYTF
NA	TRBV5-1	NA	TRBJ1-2	TGCGCCAGCAGCTTAGATGGAGGACCCTATGGCTACACCTTC	CASSLDGGPYGYTF
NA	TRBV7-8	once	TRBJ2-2	TGTGCCAGCAGCCGCGCGAACACCGGGGAGCTGTTTTTT	CASSRANTGELFF
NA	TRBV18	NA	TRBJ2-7	TGTGCCAGCTCACCACCCGGGGGCGAGCAGTACTTC	CASSPPGGEQYF
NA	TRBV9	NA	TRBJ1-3	TGTGCCAGCAGCGTAGTGGGGGGGGTGTCTGGAAACACCATATATTTT	CASSVVGGVSGNTIYF
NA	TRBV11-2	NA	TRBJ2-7	TGTGCCAGCAGCCTCCTGTACGAGCAGTACTTC	CASSLLYEQYF
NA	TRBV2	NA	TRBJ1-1	TGTGCCAGCAGTTGGGGGGTTGAAGCTTTCTTT	CASSWGVEAFF
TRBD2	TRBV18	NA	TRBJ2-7	TGTGCCAGCTCGGCCAGCGGGGGGGCCTCCTACGAGCAGTACTTC	CASSASGGASYEQYF
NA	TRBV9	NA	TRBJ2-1	TGTGCCAGCAGCGTAGCGGGGTCGAGCTCCTACAATGAGCAGTTCTTC	CASSVAGSSSYNEQFF
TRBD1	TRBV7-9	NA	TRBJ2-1	TGTGCCAGCAGCTTTAGGTGGGACAGGGGGCGATGGAATGAGCAGTTCTTC	CASSFRWDRGRWNEQFF
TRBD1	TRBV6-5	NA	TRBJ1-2	TGTGCCAGCAGTTACGACGGACAGGGCTGGGATGGCTACACCTTC	CASSYDGQGWDGYTF
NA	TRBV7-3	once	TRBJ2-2	TGTGCCAGCAGCTTAAGGGCAGGGGCGAGCGGGGAGCTGTTTTTT	CASSLRAGASGELFF